These T cell receptor beta chains were read from a single sample in a study of cytomegalovirus exposure and HLA in healthy donors. Libraries were prepared by immunoSEQ multiplex PCR; TCRdb keeps only in-frame clonotypes and omits some of them. The repertoire has some 130,000 clones, around 72% of them found once; the top ten carry approximately 2.6%. The sample comprised PBMCs. These receptors all stem from a human donor in good health. Both conserved end residues are part of each CDR3. A D gene is named only where the DNA matches it firmly. Some rows mark clone size as missing; the rest say once, few, many or name a class of expanded clone.

len,j_gene,v_gene,d_gene,abundance,CDR3nt,CDR3aa
13,TRBJ2-7,TRBV6-1,TRBD1,-,TGTGCCAGCACTCGTGGACAGGGCTACGAGCAGTACTTC,CASTRGQGYEQYF
15,TRBJ1-2,TRBV30,TRBD1,-,TGTGCCTGGAACCTAAACAGGGGGACCGGCTATGGCTACACCTTC,CAWNLNRGTGYGYTF
14,TRBJ2-7,TRBV2,TRBD1,-,TGTGCCAGCAGTGGCAGGACAGGGGTCCACGAGCAGTACTTC,CASSGRTGVHEQYF
15,TRBJ2-2,TRBV2,TRBD1,few,TGTGCCAGCAGATCCCGGGACAGAGCAAACGGGGAGCTGTTTTTT,CASRSRDRANGELFF
17,TRBJ2-1,TRBV7-3,-,-,TGTGCCAGCAGCTTAAAAGGAGGTTTCCGGACTCTCAATCAGCAGTTCTTC,CASSLKGGFRTLNQQFF
15,TRBJ1-2,TRBV5-4,-,-,TGTGCCAGCAGCTTGGTTGGCTCAGCGTCTCCCGGCCTATGCTTC,CASSLVGSASPGLCF
15,TRBJ2-1,TRBV2,TRBD1,-,TGTGCCAGCAGGGTGGGGACAGGGCCCTACAATGAGCAGTTCTTC,CASRVGTGPYNEQFF
16,TRBJ1-2,TRBV19,-,-,TGTGCCAGTAGTATGTTCAGGGGCCGAAGCAACTATGGCTACACCTTC,CASSMFRGRSNYGYTF
13,TRBJ1-1,TRBV7-2,TRBD1,once,TGTGCCAGCAGCCAAACAGGGGACACTGAAGCTTTCTTT,CASSQTGDTEAFF
14,TRBJ1-3,TRBV19,-,once,TGTGCCAGTAGGACACAGGGTACTGGAAACACCATATATTTT,CASRTQGTGNTIYF
13,TRBJ2-7,TRBV11-2,-,-,TGTGCCAGCAGCCCCGCTTTATCGGGCGAGCAGTACTTC,CASSPALSGEQYF
14,TRBJ1-5,TRBV7-2,-,-,TGTGCCAGCAGCTTAAGGCAGGGAAGTCAGCCCCAGCATTTT,CASSLRQGSQPQHF
17,TRBJ1-2,TRBV28,-,-,TGTGCCAGCAGTTTGGGGCAGGGTGGGTTTCGGGCCTATGGCTACACCTTC,CASSLGQGGFRAYGYTF
17,TRBJ2-5,TRBV29-1,TRBD2,-,TGCAGCGTTGAAGTGGGAGCGGGGGTGATAGACCAAGAGACCCAGTACTTC,CSVEVGAGVIDQETQYF
14,TRBJ2-1,TRBV9,TRBD2,-,TGTGCCAGCAGCGTAGGCGGGGGAGGGTATGAGCAGTTCTTC,CASSVGGGGYEQFF
14,TRBJ2-4,TRBV19,TRBD2,-,TGTGCCAGTAGAGGGACTAGCGGCAAAAACATTCAGTACTTC,CASRGTSGKNIQYF
17,TRBJ2-3,TRBV5-4,TRBD2,-,TGTGCCAGCAGCTCGTTAGGACTAGCGGGAGGGCGACATACGCAGTATTTT,CASSSLGLAGGRHTQYF
17,TRBJ2-7,TRBV19,-,-,TGTGCCAGTAGTCCCTCCCCGGTGGGGGCCCGCTCCTACGAGCAGTACTTC,CASSPSPVGARSYEQYF
13,TRBJ2-7,TRBV5-1,-,-,TGCGCCAGCAGCTTGGGACAGATCTACGAGCAGTACTTC,CASSLGQIYEQYF
17,TRBJ2-1,TRBV4-2,TRBD2,-,TGTGCCAGCAGCCAAGATCTTACGGGAGGGCTACGGAATGAGCAGTTCTTC,CASSQDLTGGLRNEQFF
12,TRBJ1-2,TRBV6-5,-,-,TGTGCCACCAAGTATAGGGGGTATGGCTACACCTTC,CATKYRGYGYTF
13,TRBJ2-3,TRBV6-6,TRBD1,-,TGTGCCAGCAGCCCCCAGGGGGAGCGGAGGCAGTATTTT,CASSPQGERRQYF
14,TRBJ1-1,TRBV27,-,-,TGTGCCAGCAGTTTCGCGGGGCTGAACACTGAAGCTTTCTTT,CASSFAGLNTEAFF
15,TRBJ2-7,TRBV6-1,-,-,TGTGCCAGCAGCGTAAGGGGGTCCTTCTCCTACGAGCAGTACTTC,CASSVRGSFSYEQYF
14,TRBJ2-3,TRBV25-1,TRBD2,-,TGTGCCAGCAGTGGTTCGGGACTAGCAGATACGCAGTATTTT,CASSGSGLADTQYF
14,TRBJ2-7,TRBV9,TRBD2,-,TGTGCCAGCAGTGCGACTAGCGGAACCTACGAGCAGTACTTC,CASSATSGTYEQYF
15,TRBJ1-2,TRBV27,TRBD1,-,TGTGCCAGCAGAACCTACAGGGGGCAAGACTATGGCTACACCTTC,CASRTYRGQDYGYTF
14,TRBJ2-4,TRBV7-2,-,-,TGTGCCAGCACCCGCGATGGAGGGAGGAACATTCAGTACTTC,CASTRDGGRNIQYF
12,TRBJ2-2,TRBV4-2,-,-,TGTGCCAGCAGCCAAGGGTCTAGGGAGCTGTTTTTT,CASSQGSRELFF
14,TRBJ2-5,TRBV5-5,-,once,TGTGCCAGCAGCTTCCCACTAGATTTGGAGACCCAGTACTTC,CASSFPLDLETQYF
16,TRBJ2-1,TRBV6-4,TRBD2,-,TGTGCCAGCAGTATCGGCGGGGGGCCCTCTTACAATGAGCAGTTCTTC,CASSIGGGPSYNEQFF
14,TRBJ2-7,TRBV4-1,-,-,TGCGCCAGCAGCCGTCCCGGGACAACCTACAAGCAGTACTTC,CASSRPGTTYKQYF
13,TRBJ2-7,TRBV19,TRBD2,-,TGTGCCACTTATAGCGGGTGGCTCTACGAGCAGTACTTC,CATYSGWLYEQYF